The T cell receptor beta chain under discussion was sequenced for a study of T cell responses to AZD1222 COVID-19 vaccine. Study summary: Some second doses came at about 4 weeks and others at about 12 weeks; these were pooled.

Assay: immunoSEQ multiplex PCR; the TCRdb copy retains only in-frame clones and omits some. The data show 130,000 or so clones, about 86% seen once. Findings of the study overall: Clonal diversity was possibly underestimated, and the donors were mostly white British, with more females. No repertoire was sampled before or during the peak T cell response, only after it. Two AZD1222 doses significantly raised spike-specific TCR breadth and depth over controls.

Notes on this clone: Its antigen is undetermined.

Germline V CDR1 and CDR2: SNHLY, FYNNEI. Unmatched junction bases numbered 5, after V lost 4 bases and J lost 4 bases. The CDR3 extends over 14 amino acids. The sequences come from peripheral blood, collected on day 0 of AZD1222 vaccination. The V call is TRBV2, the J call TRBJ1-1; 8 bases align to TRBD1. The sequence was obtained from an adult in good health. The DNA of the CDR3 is TGTGCCAGCAGTGTGACAGGGGAGGGCACTGAAGCTTTCTTT. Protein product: CASSVTGEGTEAFF.